The present T cell receptor (beta chain) was sequenced within a study of T cell responses to AZD1222 COVID-19 vaccine. Study-wide points: Across spike, vaccine-associated CD4 TCRs were found, dominant at 160-218 and 743-854. Among the donors, most were white British and more were female, and clonal diversity was possibly underestimated. AZD1222 recipients seropositive at baseline numbered only 6 or 7.

Here immunoSEQ multiplex PCR was the method, and the copy in TCRdb shows in-frame clones only, minus some. This sample has some 130,000 clones, with approximately 90% found just once. The germline V gene encodes CDR1 SGHDN and CDR2 FVKESK. This CDR3 contains 14 residues. With 3 bases clipped from V and 6 bases from J, the junction kept 7 bases outside the gene matches. As for this clone: Its antigen is unidentified.

The V call is TRBV14, the J call TRBJ1-1; TRBD1 aligns across 7 bases. The receptor comes from an adult in good health. Sequences were derived from peripheral blood, sampled on day 0 of AZD1222 vaccination. In nucleotides, the CDR3 is TGTGCCAGCAGCCATTCCACAGGGGCTGCTGAAGCTTTCTTT. Translated, it gives CASSHSTGAAEAFF.